Sequencing of this TCR beta chain was carried out in a study of blood T cell repertoires in COVID-19 (dated by TCRdb to the early 2020s). For context, the study as a whole: The collaborator samples originated in the United States, Italy and Spain and spanned the acute and convalescent phases of COVID-19. Samples were obtained from the ongoing ImmuneRACE study (first 160 participants) and from 950 to 1,500 subjects provided by 6 global collaborators. Where HLA class I and class II types were available, the types were taken from metadata supplied by the sample provider, not from assay-based typing. Deeply sampled blood TCRbeta repertoires from subjects exposed to, actively infected with, or recovered from COVID-19 were included in the dataset. Nearly every sample came with metadata listing a de-identified subject ID, COVID-19 status, age in years and sex. The prospective study material was composed of cDNA or gDNA derived from T cells, B-cell-depleted T cells, or PBMCs. The repertoires were released in a freely available public database intended as a resource for research on the immune response to SARS-CoV-2.

This clone was picked up a small number of times. This receptor's antigen is unknown. The sample holds no much larger clone one base away, and base qualities are not on file. On the study overall, not on this receptor specifically: The amount of clinical and demographic metadata varied by source and participant and was provided uncurated.

Enrolling through a virtual design, the prospective study's participants ranged in age from roughly 18 to 100 years and lived across 20 to 30 United States geographic areas. To assign participants to cohorts, the prospective study relied on clinical history that participants themselves reported in a screening survey and a study questionnaire. Recovered participants in ImmuneRACE Cohort 3 were defined by two consecutive negative NP/OP PCR tests, clearance by a healthcare professional, or resolution of symptoms. In the prospective study, whole blood, serum and a nasopharyngeal or oropharyngeal swab were collected from each participant by mobile phlebotomists. Participants in the prospective study had the option to provide additional blood draws and questionnaires over a roughly 2-month period. Before DNA extraction, prospective study blood samples were shipped either frozen or at room temperature.

TCRbeta CDR3 regions were amplified from genomic DNA using the immunoSEQ Assay, a bias-controlled multiplex PCR. For the original study's pipeline: Nucleated cell counts per sample were estimated from amplification of reference gene primers within the assay. To quantify the absolute abundance of each unique TCRbeta CDR3 rearrangement, sequence reads were collapsed and filtered. For each sample, productive Simpson clonality was calculated as the square root of Simpson's diversity index over productive rearrangements. TCRdb's version of the immuneACCESS table is confined to in-frame rearrangements and falls short of the full clone set. An unresolved V gene accounts for under half of the shortfall where checked; the remainder is of unknown origin. D and trimming were read from the DNA, whereas the V and J calls and clone size are those reported in that table. A total of a few hundred thousand clones appear in this sample, 89% of them only once. Clones ranked in the top ten supply roughly 1.9% of the sample.

The CDR3, from cysteine to phenylalanine, totals 15 residues. Solely the CDR3 DNA is kept, with 45 bases framed from the first base. Here V drops 3 bases and J drops 3 bases, and the junction holds 5 bases not matched to any gene. CDR1 and CDR2 are read off the germline V gene as SGDLS and YYNGEE. Material: PBMCs or T cells enriched from blood (not recorded which). The sequence links TRBV9 to TRBJ2-1; TRBD2 fits 8 bases in the junction. The clonotype comes from a woman aged 55-69 years who had recovered from COVID-19. In nucleotides, the sequence is TGTGCCAGCAGCGCCCTAGCGGGTAACTACAATGAGCAGTTCTTC. Its translation reads: CASSALAGNYNEQFF.